This TCR beta chain was recovered during a study of T cell responses to AZD1222 COVID-19 vaccine. Study-wide results and limits: The repertoires were collected only after the peak T cell response. Clonal diversity may have been underestimated, and the donors were mostly white British, with more females than males. Reports indicate that nearly half of spike-specific TCRs are directed at unmutated variant regions.

The protocol was immunoSEQ multiplex PCR, while the TCRdb copy is restricted to in-frame clones and leaves out a portion. The data contain about 120,000 clones, around 87% of them seen just once; the ten biggest clones take up 8.5% to 12%. Turning to this clone: Its cognate antigen is unknown.

The CDR3 contains 15 residues. V dropped 4 bases and J dropped 0 bases, with 8 bases sitting between them. Looked up from germline, CDR1 is SGHRS and CDR2 is YFSETQ. This sequence joins TRBV5-1 and TRBJ1-6, with D unresolved. This receptor was identified in an adult in good health. Sequenced here: peripheral blood, sampled on day 0 of AZD1222 vaccination. CDR3: CASSPESSYNSPLHF. The CDR3 DNA sequence: TGCGCCAGCAGCCCAGAGAGCTCCTATAATTCACCCCTCCACTTT.